A single sample gave rise to the 20 T cell receptor beta chains below, sequenced in a study of OX40 agonist ivuxolimab in advanced cancers. The data were produced by immunoSEQ multiplex PCR, yet TCRdb's version contains in-frame clones alone and is incomplete. The data contain some 45,000 clones, about 86% of them singletons. The sequencing here drew on CD4+ or CD8+ T cells sorted from blood, taken in a trial of the OX40 agonist ivuxolimab. These receptors were taken from an adult with an advanced solid tumor such as melanoma, head and neck, liver or kidney cancer.

This clone was detected only a few times. The chain combines TRBV6-1 with TRBJ1-2; 12 nucleotides line up with TRBD1. The CDR3 sequence is 17 residues long. Germline CDR1 and CDR2: MNHNS and SASEGT. Losses at the gene ends were 4 bases for V and 4 bases for J; bases not matched to a gene: 10. Here the CDR3 DNA reads TGTGCCAGCAGTGGACCGGGACAGGGGGCAAATTTCTATGGCTACACCTTC. The encoded protein is CASSGPGQGANFYGYTF.

V usage is TRBV5-6 and J usage is TRBJ1-1; D is undetermined. This CDR3 is built from 14 residues. Trimming shortened V by 0 bases and J by 0 bases, and 6 bases separated the two germline ends. The germline V gene encodes CDR1 SGHDT and CDR2 YYEEEE. This CDR3 reads CASSLGLMNTEAFF. DNA of the CDR3: TGTGCCAGCAGCTTGGGGCTCATGAACACTGAAGCTTTCTTT.

The V gene is TRBV2, the J gene TRBJ1-2; D is perhaps TRBD1 (5 bases). Germline V gene sequence: CDR1 SNHLY, CDR2 FYNNEI. CDR3 length: 15 residues. The DNA of the CDR3 is TGTGGCCCGGGGCCAAACCGGGGAGCTAACTATGGCTACACCTTC. Protein sequence: CGPGPNRGANYGYTF.

This sequence joins TRBV10-1 and TRBJ1-5; D remains ambiguous. V shed 3 bases and J shed 9 bases, with 12 bases lying between them. Per the germline V gene, CDR1 is WNHNN and CDR2 is SYGVQD (reference sequence). The length of the CDR3 is 13 residues. This CDR3 is CASSEQRLGPQHF. In nucleotides, the CDR3 is TGCGCCAGCAGTGAACAGCGCTTGGGGCCCCAGCATTTT.

This clone was detected a few times. The chain employs TRBV7-9 and TRBJ2-7; no firm D call. The CDR3 covers 13 residues. V was clipped by 6 bases and J by 4 bases, with 13 bases between them. The V gene's germline CDR1 is SEHNR and CDR2 FQNEAQ (reference sequence). The CDR3: CASRRDQFYEQYF. Here the CDR3 DNA reads TGTGCCAGCAGGAGAGACCAGTTTTACGAGCAGTACTTC.

V usage is TRBV6-5 and J usage is TRBJ1-5; tentatively, D is TRBD1 (5 bases). Germline loops: CDR1 MNHEY, CDR2 SVGAGI. There are 16 residues in the CDR3. Trimming removed 0 bases from V and 4 bases from J, with 13 bases in between. DNA for the CDR3: TGTGCCAGCAGTTACTCGGGCGCTCAGGGTAATCAGCCCCAGCATTTT. Protein sequence: CASSYSGAQGNQPQHF.

V gene TRBV10-3 combines with J gene TRBJ2-3; unclear D gene. CDR1 is ENHRY and CDR2 is SYGVKD in the germline V gene. Trimming shortened V by 9 bases and J by 0 bases, and 10 bases separated the two germline ends. This CDR3 has 13 residues. Here the CDR3 DNA reads TGTGCCATTCGTCTTGGGAGCACAGATACGCAGTATTTT. Its translation is CAIRLGSTDTQYF.

V is TRBV5-4 and J is TRBJ1-1; D not certain. V was pared by 0 bases and J by 1 base, with 4 bases between. The CDR3 runs 13 residues. CDR1 and CDR2 from the germline V gene are SGHNT and YYREEE (reference sequence). For the CDR3, the DNA is TGTGCCAGCAGCTTGGGAGAGAACACTGAAGCTTTCTTT. It yields the protein CASSLGENTEAFF.

The chain links TRBV5-1 to TRBJ2-1; perhaps TRBD1 as D (6 bases). V shed 4 bases and J shed 0 bases, with 11 bases lying between them. The V gene's germline CDR1 is SGHRS and CDR2 YFSETQ. The length of the CDR3 is 15 residues. In nucleotides, the CDR3 is TGCGCCAGCAGCACGGGACACAGCTCCTACAATGAGCAGTTCTTC. Residues: CASSTGHSSYNEQFF.

This clone has only one observation. The chain carries TRBV12-2 and TRBJ2-1; the D call TRBD1 from the table was never checked on the DNA. TRBV12-2 is an annotated pseudogene. The CDR3 consists of 14 residues. CDR3 in DNA: TGTGCAAGTCGCTTAGCTCCACAGGGTCGAGAGCAGTTCTTC. It specifies CASRLAPQGREQFF.

This chain joins TRBV5-4 and TRBJ2-6; tentative D call: TRBD1 (5 bases). CDR3 length: 15 amino acids. Germline-derived CDR1 and CDR2 are SGHNT and YYREEE (reference sequence). Trimming removed 4 bases at V and 2 bases at J, with 10 bases between. In DNA, the CDR3 is TGTGCCAGCAGCCCTACAGGAACTGGGGCCAACGTCCTGACTTTC. This sequence encodes CASSPTGTGANVLTF.

V and J are TRBV9 and TRBJ2-5; D call uncertain. Trimming removed 0 bases from V and 4 bases from J, with 13 bases in between. This CDR3 comprises 15 residues. Germline V gives CDR1 SGDLS, CDR2 YYNGEE. The CDR3 region is CASSVAFGERETQYF. The CDR3 coding sequence is TGTGCCAGCAGCGTAGCTTTCGGTGAAAGAGAGACCCAGTACTTC.

The chain uses TRBV6-6 and TRBJ2-5; 9 bases fit TRBD1. V trimming: 2 bases; J trimming: 5 bases; junction bases outside the gene matches: 9. Germline V lookup: CDR1 MNHNY, CDR2 SVGAGI (reference sequence). The CDR3 spans 16 residues. DNA of the CDR3: TGTGCCAGCAGTTACGACAGGGGGAGTTCTATGGAGACCCAGTACTTC. It is translated as CASSYDRGSSMETQYF.

In its sample, this clone was seen a few times. This sequence joins TRBV29-1 and TRBJ1-2; D gene ambiguous. CDR3 length equals 11 residues. V gave up 3 bases and J gave up 8 bases, with 10 bases separating them. Germline V lookup: CDR1 SQVTM, CDR2 ANQGSEA. The CDR3 bases are TGCAGCGTTGAGGTGGGCAGCGGCTACACCTTC. Its protein product is CSVEVGSGYTF.

V usage is TRBV9 and J usage is TRBJ1-3; D perhaps matches TRBD1 (5 bases). Germline V lookup: CDR1 SGDLS, CDR2 YYNGEE. Trimming stripped 0 bases from V and 4 bases from J, with 14 bases between. This CDR3 region has 16 residues. CDR3 loop: CASSVAYRSSGNTIYF. The CDR3, as DNA: TGTGCCAGCAGCGTAGCATACAGGTCCTCCGGAAACACCATATATTTT. Complete variable domain (other parts from reference TRBV9 and TRBJ1-3): DSGVTQTPKHLITATGQRVTLRCSPRSGDLSVYWYQQSLDQGLQFLIQYYNGEERAKGNILERFSAQQFPDLHSELNLSSLELGDSALYFCASSVAYRSSGNTIYFGEGSWLTVV.

The V and J genes are TRBV25-1 and TRBJ2-1, with 10 bases that match TRBD1. This CDR3 contains 13 residues. V was clipped by 5 bases and J by 15 bases; unmatched bases: 10. Germline values: CDR1 MGHDK, CDR2 SYGVNS. The DNA for the CDR3 is TGTGCCAGCAGTCCCCTGGGACAGGGGAGGTCGTTCTTC. Its protein is CASSPLGQGRSFF.

Only one count was recorded for this clone. This chain connects TRBV29-1 to TRBJ2-2, with a possible D match to TRBD1 (6 bases). CDR1 SQVTM and CDR2 ANQGSEA come from the germline V gene. This CDR3 region has 12 residues. V was cut by 7 bases and J by 7 bases, with 13 bases left in between. The CDR3 coding sequence is TGCAGCGGATACAGGGTAGGCGGGGAGCTGTTTTTT. This sequence encodes CSGYRVGGELFF.

The genes are TRBV5-8 and TRBJ2-5; 8 bases are shared with TRBD2. From germline, CDR1 is SGHTS and CDR2 YDEGEE. J lost 4 bases, V lost 1 base, and 6 bases had no gene match. The CDR3 has 15 amino acids. The CDR3 DNA reads as TGTGCCAGCAGCTTGCGGGGGGGGTACGGAGAGACCCAGTACTTC. Encoded protein: CASSLRGGYGETQYF.

The V gene is TRBV5-8, the J gene TRBJ2-1; 8 nucleotides agree with TRBD2. Germline V lookup: CDR1 SGHTS, CDR2 YDEGEE. The length of the CDR3 is 15 residues. J lost 6 bases, V lost 2 bases, and 7 bases had no gene match. In DNA, the CDR3 is TGTGCCAGCAGCTTCACGGGGGGGGCCCTCAATGAGCAGTTCTTC. Translated, it gives CASSFTGGALNEQFF. Drawing the rest from reference TRBV5-8 and TRBJ2-1, the complete variable domain is EAGVTQSPTHLIKTRGQQATLRCSPISGHTSVYWYQQALGLGLQFLLWYDEGEERNRGNFPPRFSGRQFPNYSSELNVNALELEDSALYLCASSFTGGALNEQFFGPGTRLTVL.

The V and J genes are TRBV7-9 and TRBJ2-1; TRBD1 is a possible D gene (6 bases). CDR1 is SEHNR, CDR2 FQNEAQ, per germline (reference sequence). Trimming shortened V by 5 bases and J by 4 bases, and 15 bases separated the two germline ends. The CDR3 length is 15 residues. Here the CDR3 DNA reads TGTGCCAGCAGCCCGTCGGACAGAAAGTACAATGAGCAGTTCTTC. Protein sequence: CASSPSDRKYNEQFF.